This entry lists 11 T cell receptor beta chains sequenced from one sample in a study of cytomegalovirus exposure and HLA in healthy donors. TCRdb's copy holds only in-frame clones and misses some; the assay was immunoSEQ multiplex PCR. The sample carries around 160,000 clones, 70% to 90% recorded once. The specimen was PBMCs. All receptors derive from a man between 18 and 29 years old in good health and CMV-seronegative.

The chain recombines TRBV7-9 with TRBJ1-1; 10 bases are shared with TRBD1. J lost 0 bases, V lost 7 bases, and 5 bases had no gene match. This CDR3 comprises 15 residues. Germline CDR1 and CDR2: SEHNR and FQNEAQ (reference sequence). The CDR3 region is CASKGTGDMNTEAFF. The CDR3 DNA sequence: TGTGCCAGCAAAGGGACAGGGGACATGAACACTGAAGCTTTCTTT.

The genes are TRBV27 and TRBJ2-5, with 8 bases aligning to TRBD1. From germline, CDR1 is MNHEY and CDR2 SMNVEV (reference sequence). Trimming took 8 bases from V and 2 from J; bases not matched to a gene: 7. This CDR3 comprises 14 residues. CDR3 coding DNA: TGTGCCAGCTCCAGGGGGCGCGGTCAAGAGACCCAGTACTTC. This gives the protein CASSRGRGQETQYF.

In this sample, this clone turned up once. V is TRBV29-1 and J is TRBJ2-2; TRBD1 is a possible D gene (6 bases). The germline gives CDR1 SQVTM, CDR2 ANQGSEA. The CDR3 is 13 residues long. V was clipped by 4 bases and J by 14 bases, with 20 bases between them. The CDR3 sequence is CSVGLSGRGVLFF. The CDR3 DNA is TGCAGCGTTGGGTTGTCGGGCAGGGGAGTACTGTTTTTT.

The chain links TRBV4-1 to TRBJ2-1; a weak D match, TRBD2 (6 bases). V lost 1 base, J lost 5 bases, and 9 bases lay in between. Germline lookup yields CDR1 MGHRA and CDR2 YSYEKL. This CDR3 contains 14 residues. CDR3: CASSQARLDNEQFF. The CDR3 DNA sequence: TGCGCCAGCAGCCAAGCTCGACTAGACAATGAGCAGTTCTTC.

V is TRBV6-9 and J is TRBJ1-1; TRBD1 matches 9 bases. Germline-derived CDR1 and CDR2 are MNHGY and SVAAGI. V lost 3 bases, J lost 5 bases, and 7 bases stayed unmatched. This CDR3 is built from 15 residues. CDR3 nucleotide sequence: TGTGCCAGCAGTTACCACAGGGGGCGGAAAACTGAAGCTTTCTTT. Translating gives CASSYHRGRKTEAFF.

The chain combines TRBV27 with TRBJ2-1; D may be TRBD1 (6 bases). V lost 3 bases, J lost 8 bases, and 11 bases lay in between. The CDR3 has 13 residues. Per germline, CDR1 MNHEY and CDR2 SMNVEV (reference sequence). The CDR3: CASSFRTVHEQFF. CDR3 sequence (DNA): TGTGCCAGCAGTTTCCGGACAGTACATGAGCAGTTCTTC.

Notes on this clone: Distinct nucleotide sequences in the sample also encode this CDR3. This rearrangement joins TRBV7-9 to TRBJ1-5, with D possibly matching TRBD1 (5 bases). V dropped 5 bases and J dropped 3 bases, with 14 bases sitting between them. In germline, CDR1 is SEHNR, CDR2 FQNEAQ (reference sequence). The CDR3 sequence is 15 residues long. DNA for the CDR3: TGTGCCAGCAGCCCCCCCGGCAGGGACAATCAGCCCCAGCATTTT. Its protein product is CASSPPGRDNQPQHF.

V usage is TRBV27 and J usage is TRBJ2-2, with a weak D call TRBD2 (5 bases). CDR3 size: 14 residues. Per the germline V gene, CDR1 is MNHEY and CDR2 is SMNVEV (reference sequence). V was cut by 6 bases and J by 3 bases, with 11 bases left in between. This CDR3 is CASSDGADTGELFF. CDR3 DNA: TGTGCCAGCAGCGATGGAGCGGACACCGGGGAGCTGTTTTTT.

The genes are TRBV28 and TRBJ1-4; 8 bases line up with TRBD1. This CDR3 is 14 amino acids long. Germline V gene sequence: CDR1 MDHEN, CDR2 SYDVKM. V trimming: 6 bases; J trimming: 5 bases; junction bases outside the gene matches: 5. The CDR3 DNA follows: TGTGCCAGCAGCCAGGGGGCGCGGAATGAAAAACTGTTTTTT. It yields the protein CASSQGARNEKLFF.

The chain combines TRBV11-3 with TRBJ2-7; 9 bases fit TRBD2. Germline V lookup: CDR1 SGHNT, CDR2 YENEEA. The CDR3 extends over 13 amino acids. Germline trimming cut 4 bases from V and 5 bases from J; bases unmatched to any gene: 3. The CDR3 DNA sequence: TGTGCCAGCAGCTCCTTAGCGGGAGACGAGCAGTACTTC. It yields the protein CASSSLAGDEQYF.

The chain links TRBV11-2 to TRBJ2-5; tentatively, D is TRBD1 (5 bases). Trimming removed 1 base from V and 5 bases from J, with 14 bases in between. Germline CDR1 reads SGHAT; CDR2 reads FQNNGV. CDR3 length equals 15 residues. The DNA for the CDR3 is TGTGCCAGCAGCTTAGTCACAGGTCTGACGGAGACCCAGTACTTC. Translating gives CASSLVTGLTETQYF.